A selection of T cell receptor beta chains follows, all from one sample in a study of T cell responses to AZD1222 COVID-19 vaccine. Sequencing was performed with immunoSEQ multiplex PCR; in TCRdb, only in-frame clones are kept and a portion is missing. In the table there are just over 70,000 clones, roughly 85% of which are singletons. Specimen: peripheral blood, collected on day 0 of AZD1222 vaccination. The receptors derive from an adult in good health. CDR3s include the opening cysteine and the closing phenylalanine or tryptophan. A D gene is named only where the DNA matches it firmly. Only part of the rows carry a size: once, few, many, or a class if the clone is expanded.

TRBJ2-3	TRBD2	.	TRBV3-1/TRBV3-2	TGTGCCAGCAGCCAAGTCCGGACTAGCGGGGGGGCCACAGATACGCAGTATTTT	CASSQVRTSGGATDTQYF
TRBJ2-7	.	.	TRBV9	TGCGCCAGCAGCGTAGGGGGGGGAGCCTACGAGCAGTACTTC	CASSVGGGAYEQYF
TRBJ1-1	TRBD1	few	TRBV6-6	TGTGCCAGCAGTTTGGGACAGGGAGGTTGGAAGGCTTTCTTT	CASSLGQGGWKAFF
TRBJ2-7	TRBD1	.	TRBV18	TGTGCCAGCTCACCACGACAGGGGGCGAGCCACGAGCAGTACTTC	CASSPRQGASHEQYF
TRBJ2-3	.	.	TRBV5-1	TGCGCCAGCAGCCCACAACGAGCCCCCTCAGATACGCAGTATTTT	CASSPQRAPSDTQYF
TRBJ1-2	TRBD1	once	TRBV6-6	TGTGCCAGCAGTGGGACAGGAGATGGCTACACCTTC	CASSGTGDGYTF
TRBJ2-7	TRBD2	.	TRBV3-1/TRBV3-2	TGTGCCAGCAGCCAAGGACTAGCGGGGGCTGGAGGAGAGCAGTACTTC	CASSQGLAGAGGEQYF
TRBJ1-6	TRBD1	.	TRBV19	TGTGCCAGTAGTACAGGGGGCGCCGTCCCCCTCCACTTT	CASSTGGAVPLHF
TRBJ1-2	.	.	TRBV6-4	TGTGCCAGCAGCGCAGGGGTCACTAACTATGGCTACACCTTC	CASSAGVTNYGYTF
TRBJ2-7	TRBD1	once	TRBV11-2	TGTGCCAGCAGTTTTTATTGGGACAGGGGGACCTACGAGCAGTACTTC	CASSFYWDRGTYEQYF
TRBJ2-7	.	few	TRBV6-5	TGTGCCAGCACCCCCCGGGTGCTTTACGAGCAGTACTTC	CASTPRVLYEQYF
TRBJ1-1	.	.	TRBV9	TGTGCCAGCAGCGTAGTTCCGGCACAAGAGACTGAAGCTTTCTTT	CASSVVPAQETEAFF
TRBJ2-4	.	.	TRBV5-1	TGCGCCAGCAGCTTGGGGGACTTAGCCAAAAACATTCAGTACTTC	CASSLGDLAKNIQYF
TRBJ2-7	.	.	TRBV20-1	TGCAGTGCTACAGGGAGAAACGAGCAGTACTTC	CSATGRNEQYF
TRBJ1-1	TRBD1	.	TRBV30	TGTGCCTGGAGTGAGGGCAGGGGGACTGAAGCTTTCTTT	CAWSEGRGTEAFF
TRBJ1-1	.	.	TRBV15	TGTGCCACCAGCAGGGATCGGGTTACTCGGACTGAAGCTTTCTTT	CATSRDRVTRTEAFF
TRBJ1-5	.	few	TRBV3-1/TRBV3-2	TGTGCCAGCAGCCCTAATCAGCCCCAGCATTTT	CASSPNQPQHF
TRBJ1-1	.	once	TRBV30	TGTGCCTGGAGCGCCGGGCCTCTGTCCAGAACTGAAGCTTTCTTT	CAWSAGPLSRTEAFF
TRBJ1-1	.	.	TRBV12-3/TRBV12-4	TGTGCCAGCAGCGGACATCCGGTAGCTGAAGCTTTCTTT	CASSGHPVAEAFF
TRBJ2-3	TRBD2	.	TRBV2	TGTGCCAGCAGTTTGCTAGCGGGAGGGTGGAATACGCAGTATTTT	CASSLLAGGWNTQYF
TRBJ1-3	TRBD1	.	TRBV9	TGTGCCAGCAGCGTTACCGGGACAGGGTCTGGAAACACCATATATTTT	CASSVTGTGSGNTIYF
TRBJ2-1	TRBD1	.	TRBV18	TGTGCCAGCTCCCACCGCGGGACAGGGGGCAGGGATGAGCAGTTCTTC	CASSHRGTGGRDEQFF
TRBJ2-4	.	.	TRBV5-6	TGTGCCAGCAGCCCGGGGGCTTACGGAGCCAAAAACATTCAGTACTTC	CASSPGAYGAKNIQYF
TRBJ1-2	.	.	TRBV29-1	TGCAGCGTGACGGGAAACTATGGCTACACCTTC	CSVTGNYGYTF
TRBJ1-1	.	.	TRBV18	TGTGCCAGCTCACCATTTCTTACCCGACGAATGAACACTGAAGCTTTCTTT	CASSPFLTRRMNTEAFF
TRBJ2-7	TRBD1	.	TRBV27	TGTGCCAGCAGTTCAACGACAGGGGTCGGATTCTACGAGCAGTACTTC	CASSSTTGVGFYEQYF
TRBJ2-7	.	.	TRBV11-1	TGTGCCAGCAGCCTTCACCCAACAGTTCCGGGCGAGCAGTACTTC	CASSLHPTVPGEQYF
TRBJ2-1	.	.	TRBV20-1	TGCAGTGTAGGCCGGCTTCAAGAGCAGTTCTTC	CSVGRLQEQFF
TRBJ1-1	TRBD1	.	TRBV3-1/TRBV3-2	TGTGCCAGCAGCCGACAGGGGCGGACTGAAGCTTTCTTT	CASSRQGRTEAFF
TRBJ2-7	TRBD2	.	TRBV25-1	TGTGCCAGCAGTGACCAGCGGGGGTTAGGGTCGAACGAGCAGTACTTC	CASSDQRGLGSNEQYF
TRBJ2-5	.	few	TRBV5-5	TGTGCCAGCAGCTTGGCCCAATTGAGGGAGACCCAGTACTTC	CASSLAQLRETQYF
TRBJ2-2	.	.	TRBV30	TGTGCCTGGAGGGGGGGTATACCGGCCGGGGAGCTGTTTTTT	CAWRGGIPAGELFF
TRBJ1-5	.	once	TRBV7-7	TGTGCTAGCAGCTTAAAGGACAGACTTACCTTAAGTCAGCCCCAGCATTTT	CASSLKDRLTLSQPQHF
TRBJ2-2	TRBD1	.	TRBV6-5	TGTGCCAGCAGAGTTACACAGGGGCCCGGGGAGCTGTTTTTT	CASRVTQGPGELFF
TRBJ2-7	.	few	TRBV7-9	TGTGCCAGCAGTCCAAGGCAAGCAAACGAGCAGTACTTC	CASSPRQANEQYF
TRBJ1-4	.	once	TRBV10-1	TGCGCCAGCAGTGAGTCGGCGCAGGGGAATGAAAAACTGTTTTTT	CASSESAQGNEKLFF
TRBJ1-1	.	many	TRBV5-1	TGCGCCAGCAGCTTGAGGGGACTTGGGGCTGGAAACACTGAAGCTTTCTTT	CASSLRGLGAGNTEAFF
TRBJ2-4	TRBD2	.	TRBV5-4	TGTGCCAGCAGCTTAGCGGGAGAGGAGGCCAAAAACATTCAGTACTTC	CASSLAGEEAKNIQYF
TRBJ2-3	.	.	TRBV20-1	TGCAGTGCTAGTACCCAGGCCACAGATACGCAGTATTTT	CSASTQATDTQYF
TRBJ2-2	TRBD1	few	TRBV19	TGTGCCAGTAGCCCGACAGGGCCCACCGGGGAGCTGTTTTTT	CASSPTGPTGELFF
TRBJ2-5	.	once	TRBV6-5	TGTGCCAGCATTCGAACCGGTCGGGAAGAGACCCAGTACTTC	CASIRTGREETQYF
TRBJ2-1	.	.	TRBV12-3/TRBV12-4	TGTGCCAGCAGTTTGGTCGGTTACAATGAGCAGTTCTTC	CASSLVGYNEQFF
TRBJ1-1	TRBD1	.	TRBV12-3/TRBV12-4	TGTGCCATCAGACAGGGTAGGAACACTGAAGCTTTCTTT	CAIRQGRNTEAFF
TRBJ2-7	.	.	TRBV9	TGTGCCAGCAGCGTAGGCCCCGGGCAGGGAGACTACGAGCAGTACTTC	CASSVGPGQGDYEQYF
TRBJ1-4	.	.	TRBV5-5	TGTGCCAGCAGCTGGCGGGCCACGGATGAAAAACTGTTTTTT	CASSWRATDEKLFF
TRBJ2-7	TRBD1	.	TRBV29-1	TGCAGCGTGGGGGGACAGGGGTTACCCTACGAGCAGTACTTC	CSVGGQGLPYEQYF
TRBJ2-7	TRBD1	.	TRBV5-1	TGCGCCAGCAGCTCCGTCGACAGGGAAGGCTCCTACGAGCAGTACTTC	CASSSVDREGSYEQYF
TRBJ2-6	.	.	TRBV15	TGTGCCACCAGCAGAGATTTGGCCTCTGGGGCCAACGTCCTGACTTTC	CATSRDLASGANVLTF
TRBJ2-7	.	.	TRBV27	TGTGCCAGCAGTCTATCATGGGGTTCCTACGAGCAGTACTTC	CASSLSWGSYEQYF
TRBJ2-1	TRBD2	once	TRBV18	TGTGCCAGCTCACCAACCGGGACTAGCGGGGGTGAGCAGTTCTTC	CASSPTGTSGGEQFF
TRBJ2-7	.	.	TRBV10-1	TGCGCCAGCAGTGACGGGGCGGGAATCTTCCCCTACGAGCAGTACTTC	CASSDGAGIFPYEQYF
TRBJ2-3	TRBD2	.	TRBV5-1	TGCGCCAGCAGCCCTGGGACTAGCGGGAACGCAGATACGCAGTATTTT	CASSPGTSGNADTQYF
TRBJ1-6	.	.	TRBV30	TGTGCCTGGAGTCCCCCACGGGGGGCGAATTCACCCCTCCACTTT	CAWSPPRGANSPLHF
TRBJ1-1	.	.	TRBV2	TGTGCCAGCAGTGTGGAGCAGGGCGACACTGAAGCTTTCTTT	CASSVEQGDTEAFF
TRBJ2-7	.	.	TRBV30	TGTGCCTGGAGAAGTGAGGGGCCGTTCTCCTACGAGCAGTACTTC	CAWRSEGPFSYEQYF
TRBJ2-7	.	.	TRBV6-6	TGTGCCAGCAGTCTCCTCGGGACGGCCTACGAGCAGTACTTC	CASSLLGTAYEQYF
TRBJ2-2	.	.	TRBV7-6	TGTGCCAGCAGCCTTTGGGCGGGATCCACCGGGGAGCTGTTTTTT	CASSLWAGSTGELFF